This T cell receptor beta chain was captured in a study of T cells expressing NK-cell markers. The overall study: In sorted CD3+CD56+NKG2C+, CD3+CD56+NKG2C- and CD3+CD56-NKG2C+ T cells, TCR beta repertoires were obtained.

TCRdb re-called the 5' RACE reads and shows each CDR3 protein once, DNA omitted. The sample data list hundreds of distinct CDR3 sequences. The CDR3 is 16 amino acids. The sample was blood T cells: a sorted CD56 or NKG2C T cell subset, CD4+ or CD8+ T cells, or bulk PBMC T cells (not recorded which). The receptor's source is a woman aged 50 to 60 in good health. The chain links TRBV12-3 or TRBV12-4 to TRBJ2-3; lacking DNA, the TRBD1 call made by TCRdb goes unchecked. The CDR3 reads CASSLRGFSDTDTQYF.